This T cell receptor beta chain was recorded in a study of control samples from healthy donors and cancer patients. Clones were sequenced by immunoSEQ multiplex PCR, and TCRdb holds only the in-frame ones, with some missing. Recorded here are under 200,000 clones; the top ten clones represent less than 2.5%. V shed 6 bases and J shed 8 bases, with 17 bases lying between them. The germline V gene encodes CDR1 MNHEY and CDR2 SMNVEV (reference sequence). This CDR3 contains 14 residues. This chain connects TRBV27 to TRBJ1-3; D gene uncertain. The sample comprised blood. The TCR comes from a woman in her thirties in good health. CDR3 residues: CASRVGGLRHTIYF. CDR3 coding DNA: TGTGCCAGCAGGGTGGGAGGCTTGAGACACACCATATATTTT.